The present entry profiles one TCR beta chain with its context. The PCR was carried out with 60 Vbeta primers and 13 Jbeta primers. Here immunoSEQ multiplex PCR was the method, and the copy in TCRdb shows in-frame clones only, minus some. Here the sample spans about 190,000 clones, approximately 79% being singletons. This specimen belongs to a study of cytomegalovirus exposure and HLA in healthy donors. Germline V gene data show CDR1 as SGHAT and CDR2 as FQNNGV. Deletions cut 0 bases from V and 5 bases from J, with 12 bases between. The CDR3 runs 15 residues. Specimen: PBMCs. The sequence came from a young woman in good health and CMV-seronegative. The chain carries TRBV11-2 and TRBJ2-3; possibly TRBD2 for D (6 bases). CDR3 coding DNA: TGTGCCAGCAGCTTAGATGCGGGATCGGGAGATACGCAGTATTTT. Residues: CASSLDAGSGDTQYF.